This TCR beta chain was sequenced during a study of shared clonotypes between healthy human individuals. CDR3 size: 17 residues. The germline gives CDR1 SGHRS, CDR2 YFSETQ. V lost 0 bases and J 2 bases, leaving 16 bases between the germline ends. Sequencing used immunoSEQ multiplex PCR; TCRdb keeps in-frame clones, though not all of them. In the table there are about 2.3 million clones, 92% of which are singletons. The clonotype originates from a man aged 18 to 30 in good health. Some clones in this sample may be carry-over from other donors' samples. Sample: naive CD4+ T cells from PBMCs. The subset was: CD45RA+ positively selected. The chain employs TRBV5-1 and TRBJ2-3; D is perhaps TRBD2 (6 bases). CDR3 bases: TGCGCCAGCAGCTTGGCGGCTGGTAGCGGCTTCACAGATACGCAGTATTTT. Protein: CASSLAAGSGFTDTQYF.